This T cell receptor beta chain is from a study of T cells in localized non-small cell lung cancer. Study conclusions and caveats: The highest T cell clonality was in uninvolved adjacent lung, above tumor. Prolonged overall survival went with higher T cell density in the blood. The appearance of a median roughly 53 of the top 100 tumor clones was seen in adjacent lung. One tumor region alone was sequenced, and heterogeneity therefore remains possible.

Germline lookup yields CDR1 SEHNR and CDR2 FQNEAQ (reference sequence). Trimming removed 5 bases from V and 3 bases from J; junction bases left unmatched: 10. CDR3 length: 15 residues. The protocol was immunoSEQ multiplex PCR, while the TCRdb copy is restricted to in-frame clones and leaves out a portion. The sample holds about 53,000 clones, approximately 80% seen once. A word on this clone: No antigen is known for it.

This TCR was sampled from a man between 35 and 75 years old with stage III lung adenocarcinoma. The sample was peripheral blood mononuclear cells, taken before any cancer treatment. The gene calls are TRBV7-9 and TRBJ2-7; 7 bases line up with TRBD1. The CDR3 coding sequence is TGTGCCAGCAGCCCCCCGGGACAGACCAACTACGAGCAGTACTTC. Protein: CASSPPGQTNYEQYF.